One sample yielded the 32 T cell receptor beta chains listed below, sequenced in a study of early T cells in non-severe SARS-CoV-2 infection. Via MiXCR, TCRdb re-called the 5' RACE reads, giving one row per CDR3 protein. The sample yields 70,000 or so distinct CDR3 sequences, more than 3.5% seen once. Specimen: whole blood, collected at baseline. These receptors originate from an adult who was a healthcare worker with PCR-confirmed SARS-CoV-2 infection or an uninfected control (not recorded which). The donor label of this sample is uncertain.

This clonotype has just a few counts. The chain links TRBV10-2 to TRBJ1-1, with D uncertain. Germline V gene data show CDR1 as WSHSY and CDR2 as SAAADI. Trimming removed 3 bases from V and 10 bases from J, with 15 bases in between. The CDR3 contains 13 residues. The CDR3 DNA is TGCGCCAGCAGTGAAGGTGCGGGCCCCGGAGCTTTCTTT. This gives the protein CASSEGAGPGAFF.

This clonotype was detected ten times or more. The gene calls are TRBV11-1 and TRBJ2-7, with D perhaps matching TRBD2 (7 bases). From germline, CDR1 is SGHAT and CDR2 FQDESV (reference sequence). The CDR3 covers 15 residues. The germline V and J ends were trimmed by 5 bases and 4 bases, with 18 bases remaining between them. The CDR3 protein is CASSRGAGASYEQYF. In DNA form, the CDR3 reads TGTGCCAGCAGCCGAGGGGCGGGGGCCTCTTACGAGCAGTACTTC.

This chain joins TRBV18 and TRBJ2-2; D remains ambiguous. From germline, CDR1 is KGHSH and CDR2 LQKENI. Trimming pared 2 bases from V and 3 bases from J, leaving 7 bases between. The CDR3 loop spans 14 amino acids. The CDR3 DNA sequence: TGTGCCAGCTCACCAGTGGCGGACACCGGGGAGCTGTTTTTT. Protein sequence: CASSPVADTGELFF.

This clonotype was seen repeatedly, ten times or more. CDR3: CAISRAGQYEQYF. CDR3 sequence (DNA): TGTGCCATCAGTCGGGCGGGGCAGTACGAGCAGTACTTC. V and J are TRBV10-3 and TRBJ2-7, with a possible D match to TRBD2 (6 bases). Germline V gene lookup returns CDR1 ENHRY and CDR2 SYGVKD. The CDR3 contains 13 residues. Trimming took off 5 bases at V and 4 bases at J, with 12 bases between the two ends.

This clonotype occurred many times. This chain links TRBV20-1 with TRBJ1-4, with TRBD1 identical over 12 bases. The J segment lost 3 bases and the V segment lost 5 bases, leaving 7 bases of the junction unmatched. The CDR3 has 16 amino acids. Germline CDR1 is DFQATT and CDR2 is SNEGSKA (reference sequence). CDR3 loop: CSAPGDRGRSNEKLFF. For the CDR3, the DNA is TGCAGTGCTCCTGGGGACAGGGGGCGTTCTAATGAAAAACTGTTTTTT.

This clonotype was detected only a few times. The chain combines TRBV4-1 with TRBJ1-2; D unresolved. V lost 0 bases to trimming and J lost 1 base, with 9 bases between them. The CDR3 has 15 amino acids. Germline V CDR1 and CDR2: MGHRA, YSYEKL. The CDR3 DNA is TGCGCCAGCAGCCAAGATAGGGCCTTTAACTATGGCTACACCTTC. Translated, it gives CASSQDRAFNYGYTF.

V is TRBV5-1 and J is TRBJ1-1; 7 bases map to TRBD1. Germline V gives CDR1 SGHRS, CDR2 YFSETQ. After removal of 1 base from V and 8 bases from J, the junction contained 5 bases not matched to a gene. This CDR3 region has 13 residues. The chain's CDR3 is CASSLTTGEEAFF. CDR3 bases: TGCGCCAGCAGCTTGACCACAGGGGAGGAAGCTTTCTTT.

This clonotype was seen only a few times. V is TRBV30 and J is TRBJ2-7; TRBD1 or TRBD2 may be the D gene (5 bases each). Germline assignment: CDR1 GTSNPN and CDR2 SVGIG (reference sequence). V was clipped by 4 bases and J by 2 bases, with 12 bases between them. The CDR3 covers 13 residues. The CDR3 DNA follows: TGTGCCTGGAAATGGGACGGTACCTACGAGCAGTACTTC. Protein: CAWKWDGTYEQYF.

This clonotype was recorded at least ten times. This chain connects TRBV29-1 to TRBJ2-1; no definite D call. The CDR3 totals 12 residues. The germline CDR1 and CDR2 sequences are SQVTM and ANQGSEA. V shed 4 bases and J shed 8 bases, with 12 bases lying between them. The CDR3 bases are TGCAGCGTTGCAGAAGGTGGGGATGAGCAGTTCTTC. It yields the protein CSVAEGGDEQFF.

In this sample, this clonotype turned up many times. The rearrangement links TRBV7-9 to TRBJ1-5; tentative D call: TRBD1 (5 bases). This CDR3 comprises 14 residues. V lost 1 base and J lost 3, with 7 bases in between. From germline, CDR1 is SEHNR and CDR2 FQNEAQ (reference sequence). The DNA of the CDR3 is TGTGCCAGCAGCTTAGGGGGACCCAATCAGCCCCAGCATTTT. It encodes CASSLGGPNQPQHF.

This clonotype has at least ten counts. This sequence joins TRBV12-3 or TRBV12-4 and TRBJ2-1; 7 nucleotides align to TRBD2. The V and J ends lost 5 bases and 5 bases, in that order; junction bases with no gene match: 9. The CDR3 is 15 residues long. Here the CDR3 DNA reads TGTGCCAGCAGTCTACCGCGGGGGAAAAACAATGAGCAGTTCTTC. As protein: CASSLPRGKNNEQFF.

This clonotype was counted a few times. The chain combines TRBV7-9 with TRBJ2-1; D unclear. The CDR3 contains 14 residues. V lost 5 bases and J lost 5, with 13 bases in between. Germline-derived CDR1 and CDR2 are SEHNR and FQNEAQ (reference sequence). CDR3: CASSPSGSNNEQFF. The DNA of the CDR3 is TGTGCCAGCAGCCCCAGTGGTAGCAACAATGAGCAGTTCTTC.

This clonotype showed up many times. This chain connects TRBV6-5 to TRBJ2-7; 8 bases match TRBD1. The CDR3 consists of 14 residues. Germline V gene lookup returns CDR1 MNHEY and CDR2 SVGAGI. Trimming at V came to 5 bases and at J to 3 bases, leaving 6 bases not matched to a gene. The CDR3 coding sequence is TGTGCCAGCAGTGCCGGGACAGGCGGCTACGAGCAGTACTTC. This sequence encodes CASSAGTGGYEQYF.

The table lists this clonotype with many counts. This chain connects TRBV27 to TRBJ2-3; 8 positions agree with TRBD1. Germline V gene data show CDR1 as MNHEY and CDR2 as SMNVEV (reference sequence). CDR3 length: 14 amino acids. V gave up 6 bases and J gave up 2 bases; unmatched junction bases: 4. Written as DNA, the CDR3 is TGTGCCAGCAGCCTGGGACAGGCCACAGATACGCAGTATTTT. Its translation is CASSLGQATDTQYF.

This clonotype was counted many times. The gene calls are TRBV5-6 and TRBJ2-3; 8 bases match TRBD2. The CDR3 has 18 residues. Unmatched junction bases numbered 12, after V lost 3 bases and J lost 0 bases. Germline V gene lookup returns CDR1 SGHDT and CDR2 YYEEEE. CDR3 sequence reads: CASSSPAGDLTSTDTQYF. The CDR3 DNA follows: TGTGCCAGCAGCTCCCCAGCGGGGGACCTGACTAGCACAGATACGCAGTATTTT.

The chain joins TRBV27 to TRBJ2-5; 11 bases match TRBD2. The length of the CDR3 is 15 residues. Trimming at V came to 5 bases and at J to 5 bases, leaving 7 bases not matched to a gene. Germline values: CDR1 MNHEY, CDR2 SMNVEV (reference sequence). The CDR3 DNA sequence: TGTGCCAGCAGTCCCAGCGGACTAGCGGGTGAGACCCAGTACTTC. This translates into CASSPSGLAGETQYF.

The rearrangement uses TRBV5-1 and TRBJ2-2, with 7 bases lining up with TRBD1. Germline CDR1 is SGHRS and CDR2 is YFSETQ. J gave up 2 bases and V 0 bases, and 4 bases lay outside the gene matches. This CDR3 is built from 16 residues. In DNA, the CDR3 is TGCGCCAGCAGCTTGGAGACAGGGTCTAACACCGGGGAGCTGTTTTTT. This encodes CASSLETGSNTGELFF.

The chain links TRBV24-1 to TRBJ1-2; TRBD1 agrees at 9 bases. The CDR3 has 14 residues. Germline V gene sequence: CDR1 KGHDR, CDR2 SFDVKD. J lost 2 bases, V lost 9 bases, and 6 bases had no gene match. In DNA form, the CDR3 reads TGTGCCACCCGACCCGGACAGGGGAACTATGGCTACACCTTC. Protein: CATRPGQGNYGYTF.

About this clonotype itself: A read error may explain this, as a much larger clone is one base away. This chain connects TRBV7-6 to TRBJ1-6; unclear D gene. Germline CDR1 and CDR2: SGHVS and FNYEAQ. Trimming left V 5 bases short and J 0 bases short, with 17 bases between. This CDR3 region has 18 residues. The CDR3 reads CASSRPLTSSSYNSPLHF. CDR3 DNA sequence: TGTGCCAGCAGCCGACCCCTGACATCGAGCTCCTATAATTCACCCCTCCACTTT.

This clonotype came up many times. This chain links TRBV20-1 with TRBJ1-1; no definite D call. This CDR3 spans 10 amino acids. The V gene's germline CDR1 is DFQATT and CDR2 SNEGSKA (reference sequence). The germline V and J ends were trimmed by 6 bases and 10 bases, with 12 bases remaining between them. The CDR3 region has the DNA TGCAGTGCGCTACCCCTAGGAGCTTTCTTT. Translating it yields CSALPLGAFF.

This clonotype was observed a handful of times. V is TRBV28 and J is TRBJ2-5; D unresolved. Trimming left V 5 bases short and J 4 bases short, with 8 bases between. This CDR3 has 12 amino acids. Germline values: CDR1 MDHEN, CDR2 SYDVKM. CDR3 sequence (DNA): TGTGCCAGCAGTCGCCCAGTAGAGACCCAGTACTTC. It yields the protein CASSRPVETQYF.

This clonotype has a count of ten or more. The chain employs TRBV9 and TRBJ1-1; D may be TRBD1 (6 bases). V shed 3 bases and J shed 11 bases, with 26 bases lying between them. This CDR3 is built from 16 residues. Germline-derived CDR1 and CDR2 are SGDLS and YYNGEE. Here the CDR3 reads CASSAIRDTDRGDAFF. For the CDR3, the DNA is TGTGCCAGCAGCGCCATTCGGGACACGGACCGGGGGGACGCTTTCTTT. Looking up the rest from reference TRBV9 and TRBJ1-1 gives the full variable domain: DSGVTQTPKHLITATGQRVTLRCSPRSGDLSVYWYQQSLDQGLQFLIQYYNGEERAKGNILERFSAQQFPDLHSELNLSSLELGDSALYFCASSAIRDTDRGDAFFGQGTRLTVV.

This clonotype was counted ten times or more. The DNA for the CDR3 is TGTGCCAGCAACCCCCGGGACAGGTCGTACTATGGCTACACCTTC. Protein sequence: CASNPRDRSYYGYTF. This sequence joins TRBV6-2 or TRBV6-3 and TRBJ1-2; 8 nucleotides match TRBD1. The CDR3 length is 15 residues. Germline trimming cut 7 bases from V and 3 bases from J; bases unmatched to any gene: 10. The V gene's germline CDR1 is MNHEY and CDR2 SVGEGT.

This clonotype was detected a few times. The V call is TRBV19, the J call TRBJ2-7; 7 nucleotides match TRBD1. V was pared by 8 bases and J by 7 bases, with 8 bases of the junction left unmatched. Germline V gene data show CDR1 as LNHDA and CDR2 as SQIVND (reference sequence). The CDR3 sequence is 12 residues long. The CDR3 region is CASGTDRREQYF. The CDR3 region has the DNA TGTGCCAGTGGGACAGACCGAAGGGAGCAGTACTTC.

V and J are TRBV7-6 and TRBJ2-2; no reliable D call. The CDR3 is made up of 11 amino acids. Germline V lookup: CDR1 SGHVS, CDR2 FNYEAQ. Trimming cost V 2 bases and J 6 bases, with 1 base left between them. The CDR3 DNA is TGTGCCAGCAGCTTACCCGGGGAGCTGTTTTTT. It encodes CASSLPGELFF.

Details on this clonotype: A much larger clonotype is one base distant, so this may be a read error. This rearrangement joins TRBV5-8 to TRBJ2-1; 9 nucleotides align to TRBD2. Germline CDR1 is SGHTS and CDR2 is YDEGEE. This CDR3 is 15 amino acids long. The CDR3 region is CASSFSGGSCNEQFF. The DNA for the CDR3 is TGTGCCAGCAGCTTTAGCGGGGGCTCCTGCAATGAGCAGTTCTTC.

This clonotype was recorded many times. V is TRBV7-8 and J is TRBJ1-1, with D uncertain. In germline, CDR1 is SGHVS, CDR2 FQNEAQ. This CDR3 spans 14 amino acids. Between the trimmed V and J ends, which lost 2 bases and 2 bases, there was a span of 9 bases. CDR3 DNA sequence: TGTGCCAGCAGCTTACCCGGCTTTAACACTGAAGCTTTCTTT. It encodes CASSLPGFNTEAFF.

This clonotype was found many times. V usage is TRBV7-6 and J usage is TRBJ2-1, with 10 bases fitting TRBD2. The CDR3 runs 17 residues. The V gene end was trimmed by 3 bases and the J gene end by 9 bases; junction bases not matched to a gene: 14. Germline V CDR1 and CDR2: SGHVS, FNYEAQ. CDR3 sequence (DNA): TGTGCCAGCAGCTTGGCCGGGAGCGGGGGGGTAGTTGGTGAGCAGTTCTTC. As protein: CASSLAGSGGVVGEQFF.

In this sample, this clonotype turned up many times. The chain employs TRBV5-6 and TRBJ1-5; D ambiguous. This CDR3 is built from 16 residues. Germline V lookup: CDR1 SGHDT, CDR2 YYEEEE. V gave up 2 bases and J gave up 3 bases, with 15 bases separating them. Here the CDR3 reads CASSFRGSKANQPQHF. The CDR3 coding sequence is TGTGCCAGCAGCTTTCGCGGCTCAAAAGCCAATCAGCCCCAGCATTTT.

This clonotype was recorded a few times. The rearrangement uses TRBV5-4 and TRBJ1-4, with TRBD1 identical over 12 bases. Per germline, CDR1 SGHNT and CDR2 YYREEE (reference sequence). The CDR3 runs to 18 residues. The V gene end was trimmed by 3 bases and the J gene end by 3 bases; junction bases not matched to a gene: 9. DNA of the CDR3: TGTGCCAGCAGCTATTCCGGGACAGGGGGCTTGGCTAATGAAAAACTGTTTTTT. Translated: CASSYSGTGGLANEKLFF.

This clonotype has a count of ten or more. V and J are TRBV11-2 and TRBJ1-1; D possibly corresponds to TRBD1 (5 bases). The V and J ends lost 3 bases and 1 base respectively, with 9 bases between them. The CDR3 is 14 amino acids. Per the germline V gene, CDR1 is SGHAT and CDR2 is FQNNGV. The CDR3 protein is CASSLQGPNTEAFF. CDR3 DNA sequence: TGTGCCAGCAGCTTGCAGGGCCCGAACACTGAAGCTTTCTTT.

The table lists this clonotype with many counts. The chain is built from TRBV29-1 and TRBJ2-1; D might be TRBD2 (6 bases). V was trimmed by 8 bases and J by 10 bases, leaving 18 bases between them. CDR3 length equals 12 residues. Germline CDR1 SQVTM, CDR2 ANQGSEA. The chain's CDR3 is CSLYRAGSEQFF. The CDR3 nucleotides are TGCAGCCTTTACCGGGCGGGGTCAGAGCAGTTCTTC.